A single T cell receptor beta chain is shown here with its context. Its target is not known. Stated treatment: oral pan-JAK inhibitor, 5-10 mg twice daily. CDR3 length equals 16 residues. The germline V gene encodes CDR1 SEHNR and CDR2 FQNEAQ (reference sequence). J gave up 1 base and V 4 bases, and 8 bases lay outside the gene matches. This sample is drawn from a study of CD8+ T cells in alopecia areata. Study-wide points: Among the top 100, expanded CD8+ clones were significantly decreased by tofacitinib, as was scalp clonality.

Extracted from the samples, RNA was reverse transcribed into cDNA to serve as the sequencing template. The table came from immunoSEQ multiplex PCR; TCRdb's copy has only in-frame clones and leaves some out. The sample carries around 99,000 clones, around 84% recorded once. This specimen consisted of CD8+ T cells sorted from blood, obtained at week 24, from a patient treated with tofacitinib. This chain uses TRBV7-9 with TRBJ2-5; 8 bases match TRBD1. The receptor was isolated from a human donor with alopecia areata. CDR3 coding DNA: TGTGCCAGCAGCTCCCCGGACAGGGCGCCCCAAGAGACCCAGTACTTC. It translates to CASSSPDRAPQETQYF.